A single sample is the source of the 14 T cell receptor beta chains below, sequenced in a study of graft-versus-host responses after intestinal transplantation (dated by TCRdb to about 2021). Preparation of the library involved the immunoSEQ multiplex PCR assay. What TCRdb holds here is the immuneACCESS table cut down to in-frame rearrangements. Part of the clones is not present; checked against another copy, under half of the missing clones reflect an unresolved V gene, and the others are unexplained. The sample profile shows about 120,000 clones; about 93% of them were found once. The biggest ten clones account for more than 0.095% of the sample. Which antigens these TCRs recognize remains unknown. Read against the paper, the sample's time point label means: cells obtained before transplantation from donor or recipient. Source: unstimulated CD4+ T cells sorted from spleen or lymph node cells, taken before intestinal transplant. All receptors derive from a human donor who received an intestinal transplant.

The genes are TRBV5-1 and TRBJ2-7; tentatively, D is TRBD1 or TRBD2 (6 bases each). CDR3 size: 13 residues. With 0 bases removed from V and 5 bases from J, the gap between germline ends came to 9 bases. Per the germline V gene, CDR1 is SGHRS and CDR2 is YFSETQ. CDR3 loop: CASSLDRGHEQYF. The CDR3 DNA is TGCGCCAGCAGCTTGGATCGGGGGCACGAGCAGTACTTC.

DNA of the CDR3: TGTGCCTGGAGCCTTCTTCAGCGGGCTGAAGCTTTCTTT. Translated, it gives CAWSLLQRAEAFF. The chain joins TRBV30 to TRBJ1-1; D call uncertain. Trimming took off 3 bases at V and 6 bases at J, with 14 bases between the two ends. There are 13 residues in the CDR3. The germline V gene has CDR1 GTSNPN and CDR2 SVGIG (reference sequence).

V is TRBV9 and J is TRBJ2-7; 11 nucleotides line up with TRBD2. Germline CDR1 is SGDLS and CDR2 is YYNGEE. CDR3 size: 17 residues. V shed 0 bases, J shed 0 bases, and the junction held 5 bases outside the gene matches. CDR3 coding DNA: TGTGCCAGCAGCGTAGGACTAGCGGGACACTTCTCCTACGAGCAGTACTTC. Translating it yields CASSVGLAGHFSYEQYF.

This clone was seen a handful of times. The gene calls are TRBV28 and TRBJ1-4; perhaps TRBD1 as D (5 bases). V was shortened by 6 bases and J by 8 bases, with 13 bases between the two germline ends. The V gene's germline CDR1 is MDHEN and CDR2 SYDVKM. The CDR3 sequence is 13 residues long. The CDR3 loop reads CASRPQWDEKLFF. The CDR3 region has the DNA TGTGCCAGCAGGCCCCAGTGGGACGAAAAACTGTTTTTT.

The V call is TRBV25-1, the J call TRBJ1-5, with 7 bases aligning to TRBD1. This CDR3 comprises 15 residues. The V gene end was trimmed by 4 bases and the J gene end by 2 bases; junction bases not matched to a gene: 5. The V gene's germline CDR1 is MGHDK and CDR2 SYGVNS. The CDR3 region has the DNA TGTGCCAGCAGTGGGCAGGGGGGGGGCAATCAGCCCCAGCATTTT. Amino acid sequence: CASSGQGGGNQPQHF. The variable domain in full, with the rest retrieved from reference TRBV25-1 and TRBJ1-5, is EADIYQTPRYLVIGTGKKITLECSQTMGHDKMYWYQQDPGMELHLIHYSYGVNSTEKGDLSSESTVSRIRTEHFPLTLESARPSHTSQYLCASSGQGGGNQPQHFGDGTRLSIL.

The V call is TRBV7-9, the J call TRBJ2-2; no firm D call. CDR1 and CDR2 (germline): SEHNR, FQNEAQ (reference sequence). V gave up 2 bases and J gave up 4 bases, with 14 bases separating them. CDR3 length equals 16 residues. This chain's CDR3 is CASSLRAPSGTGELFF. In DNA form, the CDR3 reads TGTGCCAGCAGCTTACGGGCACCTTCGGGCACCGGGGAGCTGTTTTTT.

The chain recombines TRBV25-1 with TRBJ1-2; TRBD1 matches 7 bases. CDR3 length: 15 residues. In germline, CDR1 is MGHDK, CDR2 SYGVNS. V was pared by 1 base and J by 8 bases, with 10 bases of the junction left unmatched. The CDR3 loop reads CASSEWDRPVGGYTF. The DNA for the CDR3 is TGTGCCAGCAGTGAATGGGACAGACCTGTGGGAGGCTACACCTTC.

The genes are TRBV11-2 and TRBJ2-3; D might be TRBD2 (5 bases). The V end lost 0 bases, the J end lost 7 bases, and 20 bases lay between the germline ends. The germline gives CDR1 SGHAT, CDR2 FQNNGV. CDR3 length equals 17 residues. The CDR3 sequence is CASSLDRPSLAPNTQYF. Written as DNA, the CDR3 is TGTGCCAGCAGCTTAGATCGCCCTAGCTTAGCTCCCAATACGCAGTATTTT.

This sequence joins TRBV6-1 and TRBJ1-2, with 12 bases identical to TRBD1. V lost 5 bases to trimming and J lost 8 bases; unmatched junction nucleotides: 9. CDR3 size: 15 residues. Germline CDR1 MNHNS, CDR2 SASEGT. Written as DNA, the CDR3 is TGTGCCAGCAGTTCCCCCGGGACAGGGGGCGGAGGCTACACCTTC. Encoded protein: CASSSPGTGGGGYTF.

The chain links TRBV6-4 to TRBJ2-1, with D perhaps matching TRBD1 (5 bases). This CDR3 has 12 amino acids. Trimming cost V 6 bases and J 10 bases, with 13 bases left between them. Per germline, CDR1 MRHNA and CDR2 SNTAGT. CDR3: CASRGWAGEQFF. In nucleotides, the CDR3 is TGTGCCAGCAGGGGATGGGCAGGGGAGCAGTTCTTC.

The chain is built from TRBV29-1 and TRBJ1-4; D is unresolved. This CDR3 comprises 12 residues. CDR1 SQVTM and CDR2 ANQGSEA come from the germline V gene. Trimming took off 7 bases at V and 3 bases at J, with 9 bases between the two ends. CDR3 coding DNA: TGCAGCGGGGTCGGGGCTAATGAAAAACTGTTTTTT. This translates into CSGVGANEKLFF.

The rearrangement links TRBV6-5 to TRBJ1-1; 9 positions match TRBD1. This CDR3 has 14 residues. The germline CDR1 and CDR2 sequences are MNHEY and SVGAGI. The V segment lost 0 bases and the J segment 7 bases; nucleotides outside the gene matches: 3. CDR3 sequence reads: CASSYSGQGVEAFF. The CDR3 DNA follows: TGTGCCAGCAGTTACTCGGGACAGGGTGTTGAAGCTTTCTTT.

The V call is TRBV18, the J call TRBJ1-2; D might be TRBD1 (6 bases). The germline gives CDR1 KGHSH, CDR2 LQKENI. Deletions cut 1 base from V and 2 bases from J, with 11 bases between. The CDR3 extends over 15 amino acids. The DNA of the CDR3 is TGTGCCAGCTCACCACGGGGGCCTCCCAACTATGGCTACACCTTC. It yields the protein CASSPRGPPNYGYTF. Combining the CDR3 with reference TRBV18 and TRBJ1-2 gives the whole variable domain NAGVMQNPRHLVRRRGQEARLRCSPMKGHSHVYWYRQLPEEGLKFMVYLQKENIIDESGMPKERFSAEFPKEGPSILRIQQVVRGDSAAYFCASSPRGPPNYGYTFGSGTRLTVV.

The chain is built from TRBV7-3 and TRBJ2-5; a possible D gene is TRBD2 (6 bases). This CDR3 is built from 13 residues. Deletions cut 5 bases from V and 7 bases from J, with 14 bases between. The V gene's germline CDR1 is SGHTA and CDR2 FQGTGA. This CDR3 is CASSPEEGRTQYF. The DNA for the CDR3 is TGTGCCAGCAGCCCAGAGGAGGGTAGGACCCAGTACTTC.